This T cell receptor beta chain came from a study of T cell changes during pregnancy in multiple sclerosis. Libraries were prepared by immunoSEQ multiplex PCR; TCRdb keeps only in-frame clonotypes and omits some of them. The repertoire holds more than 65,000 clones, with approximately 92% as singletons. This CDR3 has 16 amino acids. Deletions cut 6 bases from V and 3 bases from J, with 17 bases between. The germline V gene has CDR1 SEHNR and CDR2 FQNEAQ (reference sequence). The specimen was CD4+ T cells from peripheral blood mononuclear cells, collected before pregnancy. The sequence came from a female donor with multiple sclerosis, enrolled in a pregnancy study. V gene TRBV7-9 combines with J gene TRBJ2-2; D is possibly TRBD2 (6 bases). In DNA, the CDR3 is TGTGCCAGCAGTCAAACTAGCTTTTGGGACACCGGGGAGCTGTTTTTT. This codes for CASSQTSFWDTGELFF.